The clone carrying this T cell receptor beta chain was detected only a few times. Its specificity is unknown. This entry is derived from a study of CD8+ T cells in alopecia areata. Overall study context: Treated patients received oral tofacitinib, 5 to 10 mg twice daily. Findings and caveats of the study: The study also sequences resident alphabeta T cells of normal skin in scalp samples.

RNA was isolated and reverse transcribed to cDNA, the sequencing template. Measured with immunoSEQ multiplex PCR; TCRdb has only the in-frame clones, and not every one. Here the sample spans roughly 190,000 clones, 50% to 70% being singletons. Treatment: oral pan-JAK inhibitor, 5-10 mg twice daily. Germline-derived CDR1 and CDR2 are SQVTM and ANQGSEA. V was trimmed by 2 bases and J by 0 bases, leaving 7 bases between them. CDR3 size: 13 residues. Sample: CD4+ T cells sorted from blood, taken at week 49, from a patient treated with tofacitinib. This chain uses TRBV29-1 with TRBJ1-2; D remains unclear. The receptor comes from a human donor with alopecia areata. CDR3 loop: CSVETPTNYGYTF. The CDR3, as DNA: TGCAGCGTTGAAACACCTACTAACTATGGCTACACCTTC.